The 31 T cell receptor beta chains below were found in one sample sequenced in a study of T cell repertoires in cytomegalovirus infection. What these receptors recognize is not known. TCRdb re-called the reads through MiXCR, storing one row per CDR3 protein. The sample yields roughly 860,000 distinct CDR3 sequences, less than 35% seen once. The sample was cultured CD8+ T cells from PBMCs, taken from culture after CMV antigen stimulation. Every receptor here comes from a human donor in good health (CMV status not recorded). Some clones in this sample may be carry-over from other donors' samples.

This clonotype was detected ten times or more. The V call is TRBV7-9, the J call TRBJ2-7; D not resolved. Germline CDR1 SEHNR, CDR2 FQNEAQ (reference sequence). The CDR3 is 14 residues long. V was shortened by 0 bases and J by 6 bases, with 12 bases between the two germline ends. The CDR3 sequence: CASSLAGLLGEQYF. In nucleotides, the CDR3 is TGTGCCAGCAGCTTAGCAGGTCTTCTCGGCGAGCAGTACTTC.

This clonotype came up a few times. V gene TRBV11-2 combines with J gene TRBJ2-1; 13 nucleotides agree with TRBD2. The CDR3 length is 18 residues. Germline V gene sequence: CDR1 SGHAT, CDR2 FQNNGV. After removal of 1 base from V and 9 bases from J, the junction contained 12 bases not matched to a gene. CDR3 protein: CASSLVWTSGGPWGEQFF. In nucleotides, the CDR3 is TGTGCCAGCAGCTTAGTCTGGACTAGCGGGGGTCCCTGGGGTGAGCAGTTCTTC.

A word on this clonotype: One junction end does not reproduce the germline sequence, and a read error may be involved. The chain employs TRBV10-3 and TRBJ2-2; 8 bases fit TRBD2. This CDR3 has 15 residues. Germline CDR1 and CDR2: ENHRY and SYGVKD. CDR3 region: CAIKVWRGESGEPFF. The CDR3 DNA reads as TGTGCCATCAAAGTTTGGCGGGGGGAGTCCGGGGAGCCGTTTTTT.

The chain employs TRBV6-1 and TRBJ2-3; TRBD2 is a possible D gene (5 bases). Between the trimmed V and J ends, which lost 5 bases and 7 bases, there was a span of 7 bases. Looked up from germline, CDR1 is MNHNS and CDR2 is SASEGT. This CDR3 comprises 11 residues. This CDR3 reads CASSWENTQYF. The CDR3 nucleotides are TGTGCCAGCAGTTGGGAGAATACGCAGTATTTT.

The CDR3, as DNA: TGTGCCAGTACGACAGCCAAAAACATTCAGTACTTC. Encoded protein: CASTTAKNIQYF. The chain is built from TRBV19 and TRBJ2-4, with D hard to call. CDR3 length equals 12 residues. CDR1 and CDR2 (germline): LNHDA, SQIVND (reference sequence). Between the trimmed V and J ends, which lost 7 bases and 0 bases, there was a span of 4 bases.

This clonotype was observed many times. The DNA for the CDR3 is TGTGCCAGCAGCTGGGGACGGCTGATCTATGGCTACACCTTC. Translated: CASSWGRLIYGYTF. The chain is built from TRBV7-4 and TRBJ1-2, with a possible D match to TRBD1 (5 bases). The CDR3 covers 14 residues. Trimming took 4 bases from V and 4 from J, leaving 13 bases between them. Germline V gives CDR1 SGHVT, CDR2 SQSDAQ.

There are many counts of this clonotype. The chain joins TRBV6-1 to TRBJ2-5, with D possibly being TRBD1 (6 bases). The CDR3 is 15 residues long. Deletions cut 4 bases from V and 0 bases from J, with 12 bases between. Germline CDR1 MNHNS, CDR2 SASEGT. For the CDR3, the DNA is TGTGCCAGCAGTGCAGGGGAGCTCAACCAAGAGACCCAGTACTTC. Amino acids: CASSAGELNQETQYF.

This clonotype has more than one count but fewer than ten. This sequence joins TRBV5-1 and TRBJ1-1, with 7 nucleotides matching TRBD1. The CDR3 covers 13 residues. CDR1 is SGHRS and CDR2 is YFSETQ in the germline V gene. After removal of 4 bases from V and 4 bases from J, the junction contained 4 bases not matched to a gene. CDR3: CASSHDRVTEAFF. DNA for the CDR3: TGCGCCAGCAGCCACGACAGGGTCACTGAAGCTTTCTTT.

Here the CDR3 reads CVSSYSRDRDYEQYV. The CDR3 nucleotides are TGTGTCAGCAGTTACTCGAGGGACAGGGACTACGAGCAGTACGTC. The gene calls are TRBV6-5 and TRBJ2-7, with 9 bases matching TRBD1. CDR1 is MNHEY, CDR2 SVGAGI, per germline. The CDR3 has 15 residues.

This clonotype was found many times. The gene calls are TRBV7-2 and TRBJ2-3, with 11 bases identical to TRBD2. CDR1 SGHTA and CDR2 FQGNSA come from the germline V gene. J lost 0 bases, V lost 9 bases, and 5 bases had no gene match. The CDR3 is 15 amino acids. CDR3 coding DNA: TGTGCCAGTCGACTAGCGGGGTTTAGCACAGATACGCAGTATTTT. Translation gives CASRLAGFSTDTQYF.

The rearrangement joins TRBV6-5 to TRBJ2-1; possibly TRBD1 for D (6 bases). CDR1 is MNHEY and CDR2 is SVGAGI in the germline V gene. The V gene lost 3 bases and the J gene lost 7 bases, with 22 bases spanning the gap. This CDR3 is 17 amino acids long. The CDR3 loop reads CASSYHGQTPQVNEQFF. The CDR3 DNA sequence: TGTGCCAGCAGTTATCACGGACAGACCCCGCAGGTGAATGAGCAGTTCTTC.

The chain carries TRBV7-4 and TRBJ1-1; a possible D gene is TRBD1 (6 bases). The CDR3 length is 14 residues. Trimming took 5 bases from V and 6 from J, leaving 16 bases between them. The germline V gene has CDR1 SGHVT and CDR2 SQSDAQ. CDR3 nucleotides: TGTGCCAGCAGCCGGAGGTCGGGGGGGCCTGAAGCTTTCTTT. Translation gives CASSRRSGGPEAFF.

V gene TRBV5-1 combines with J gene TRBJ1-1; tentatively, D is TRBD1 (6 bases). The CDR3 is 14 residues long. The V end lost 6 bases, the J end lost 2 bases, and 14 bases lay between the germline ends. CDR1 is SGHRS, CDR2 YFSETQ, per germline. CDR3 in DNA: TGCGCCAGCAACTACCGGGACACCAACACTGAAGCTTTCTTT. Its translation: CASNYRDTNTEAFF.

This clonotype has a handful of counts. V gene TRBV11-1 combines with J gene TRBJ2-7; 8 bases are a match to TRBD1. V was clipped by 5 bases and J by 0 bases; unmatched bases: 6. The germline CDR1 and CDR2 sequences are SGHAT and FQDESV (reference sequence). The CDR3 contains 15 residues. The CDR3 region has the DNA TGTGCCAGCAGCACCCGACAGGGGTCCTCCTACGAGCAGTACTTC. This gives the protein CASSTRQGSSYEQYF.

To note about this clonotype: Given a much more abundant clone one base away, this may be a read error. The rearrangement uses TRBV6-6 and TRBJ1-1, with TRBD1 matching over 7 bases. V lost 0 bases and J lost 5; bases outside the gene matches: 9. Germline CDR1 is MNHNY and CDR2 is SVGAGI (reference sequence). This CDR3 is built from 16 residues. The CDR3: CASSYSRNRGGTEAFF. CDR3 nucleotide sequence: TGTGCCAGCAGTTACTCCCGGAACAGGGGTGGAACTGAAGCTTTCTTT.

The chain's CDR3 is CASSLVGDRSSGELFF. CDR3 coding DNA: TGTGCCAGCAGTTTAGTAGGGGACAGGAGCTCCGGGGAGCTGTTTTTT. The chain joins TRBV27 to TRBJ2-2; 8 bases are shared with TRBD1. Germline loops: CDR1 MNHEY, CDR2 SMNVEV (reference sequence). The CDR3 loop spans 16 amino acids. After removal of 2 bases from V and 6 bases from J, the junction contained 8 bases not matched to a gene.

About this clonotype: The germline gene is not matched at one end of the junction; a read error may be the cause. V is TRBV27 and J is TRBJ2-1; D may be TRBD2 (6 bases). There are 17 residues in the CDR3. CDR1 and CDR2 (germline): MNHEY, SMNVEV (reference sequence). CDR3 in amino acids: CASIPGVWGGRGNEQCF. CDR3 coding DNA: TGTGCCAGCATCCCCGGGGTCTGGGGAGGCCGGGGCAATGAGCAGTGCTTC.

J is TRBJ2-7 and V is TRBV28; D may correspond to TRBD1 or TRBD2 (5 bases each). Germline loops: CDR1 MDHEN, CDR2 SYDVKM. The V and J ends lost 10 bases and 3 bases respectively, with 16 bases between them. The CDR3 is made up of 13 amino acids. CDR3 bases: TGTGCCACCACTAGGACACCGGGCTACGAGCAGTACTTC. Its protein is CATTRTPGYEQYF.

The chain carries TRBV7-1 and TRBJ2-1, with 8 bases identical to TRBD2. TRBV7-1 is reported as an ORF; its role is uncertain. The CDR3 has 16 amino acids. J gave up 5 bases and V 0 bases, and 6 bases lay outside the gene matches. The CDR3 DNA sequence: TGTGCCAGCAGCTCAGCACCGGGACTAGTCCACAATGAGCAGTTCTTC. Its translation is CASSSAPGLVHNEQFF.

The chain is built from TRBV7-6 and TRBJ2-7; 7 bases match TRBD1. The CDR3 has 15 residues. Germline CDR1 is SGHVS and CDR2 is FNYEAQ. V lost 5 bases and J lost 2; bases outside the gene matches: 9. The CDR3 region is CASSNAPGQTYEQYF. Here the CDR3 DNA reads TGTGCCAGCAGCAACGCTCCGGGACAGACCTACGAGCAGTACTTC.

This clonotype was counted a few times. CDR3 nucleotide sequence: TGTGCCAGCACTGCAGGGGTCGGCTATGGCTACACCTTC. Protein sequence: CASTAGVGYGYTF. The gene calls are TRBV7-9 and TRBJ1-2; maybe TRBD1 (6 bases). Between the trimmed V and J ends, which lost 7 bases and 4 bases, there was a span of 13 bases. The CDR3 extends over 13 amino acids. CDR1 SEHNR and CDR2 FQNEAQ come from the germline V gene (reference sequence).

V gene TRBV10-3 combines with J gene TRBJ1-2, with 8 bases aligning to TRBD1. There are 12 residues in the CDR3. The J segment lost 7 bases and the V segment lost 11 bases, leaving 9 bases of the junction unmatched. The V gene's germline CDR1 is ENHRY and CDR2 SYGVKD. The CDR3: CALQGEEGGYTF. The CDR3 DNA reads TGTGCCCTACAGGGGGAGGAAGGTGGCTACACCTTC.

This clonotype was found a few times. J is TRBJ1-1 and V is TRBV19; unclear D gene. Trimming removed 0 bases from V and 1 base from J, with 18 bases in between. The CDR3 totals 18 residues. Germline values: CDR1 LNHDA, CDR2 SQIVND (reference sequence). CDR3: CASSIEQLVGLENTEAFF. As DNA, the CDR3 is TGTGCCAGTAGTATAGAACAGCTGGTTGGATTGGAGAACACTGAAGCTTTCTTT.

This chain joins TRBV19 and TRBJ1-1; D remains ambiguous. Germline CDR1 and CDR2: LNHDA and SQIVND (reference sequence). Trimming pared 3 bases from V and 6 bases from J, leaving 11 bases between. The length of the CDR3 is 13 residues. CDR3 residues: CASSMGSASEAFF. In DNA form, the CDR3 reads TGTGCCAGTAGTATGGGGTCAGCCTCTGAAGCTTTCTTT.

This clonotype has at least ten counts. This chain uses TRBV7-6 with TRBJ2-2, with TRBD1 matching 10 bases. V lost 5 bases to trimming and J lost 2 bases; unmatched junction nucleotides: 2. Germline CDR1 reads SGHVS; CDR2 reads FNYEAQ. This CDR3 region has 15 residues. The CDR3 DNA sequence: TGTGCCAGCAGCGCGACAGGGGGCAACACCGGGGAGCTGTTTTTT. Encoded protein: CASSATGGNTGELFF.

The J gene is TRBJ2-3, the V gene TRBV6-2 or TRBV6-3; 8 bases line up with TRBD1. Germline CDR1 MNHEY, CDR2 SVGEGT. V was pared by 6 bases and J by 6 bases, with 8 bases of the junction left unmatched. This CDR3 is built from 14 residues. CDR3 bases: TGTGCCAGCAGACTGACAGGGGAAGTCGATACGCAGTATTTT. Protein sequence: CASRLTGEVDTQYF.

This clonotype turned up a few times. The rearrangement joins TRBV5-1 to TRBJ2-1, with TRBD2 matching 10 bases. CDR1 and CDR2 from the germline V gene are SGHRS and YFSETQ. CDR3 length equals 15 residues. Losses at the gene ends were 4 bases for V and 4 bases for J; bases not matched to a gene: 5. The CDR3 sequence is CASSLRTSGYNEQFF. The CDR3 bases are TGCGCCAGCAGCCTACGGACTAGCGGTTACAATGAGCAGTTCTTC. Full variable domain (rest looked up from reference TRBV5-1 and TRBJ2-1): KAGVTQTPRYLIKTRGQQVTLSCSPISGHRSVSWYQQTPGQGLQFLFEYFSETQRNKGNFPGRFSGRQFSNSRSEMNVSTLELGDSALYLCASSLRTSGYNEQFFGPGTRLTVL.

The rearrangement joins TRBV25-1 to TRBJ2-3; perhaps TRBD1 as D (6 bases). CDR1 is MGHDK and CDR2 is SYGVNS in the germline V gene. There are 18 residues in the CDR3. V lost 1 base and J lost 2, with 19 bases in between. The CDR3 DNA reads TGTGCCAGCAGTGAATCCCCCGACAGGTTCGATACCACAGATACGCAGTATTTT. It specifies CASSESPDRFDTTDTQYF. The full variable domain, rest sourced from reference TRBV25-1 and TRBJ2-3, is EADIYQTPRYLVIGTGKKITLECSQTMGHDKMYWYQQDPGMELHLIHYSYGVNSTEKGDLSSESTVSRIRTEHFPLTLESARPSHTSQYLCASSESPDRFDTTDTQYFGPGTRLTVL.

The chain joins TRBV19 to TRBJ2-7, with D maybe TRBD1 (6 bases). Germline-derived CDR1 and CDR2 are LNHDA and SQIVND (reference sequence). V lost 5 bases, J lost 5 bases, and 10 bases lay in between. The CDR3 is made up of 12 amino acids. The CDR3 is CASSVQGNEQYF. The CDR3 coding sequence is TGTGCCAGTAGTGTACAGGGAAACGAGCAGTACTTC.

This clonotype was found many times. The rearrangement joins TRBV4-1 to TRBJ2-1, with 8 bases lining up with TRBD2. The CDR3 loop spans 14 amino acids. The V gene end was trimmed by 1 base and the J gene end by 8 bases; junction bases not matched to a gene: 4. Germline CDR1 reads MGHRA; CDR2 reads YSYEKL. Written as DNA, the CDR3 is TGCGCCAGCAGCCAAGGAACGACTAGCGATGAGCAGTTCTTC. Its protein is CASSQGTTSDEQFF.

This clonotype was observed a few times. The chain links TRBV20-1 to TRBJ2-7; D remains unclear. Trimming stripped 6 bases from V and 0 bases from J, with 12 bases between. This CDR3 is 13 amino acids long. Germline loops: CDR1 DFQATT, CDR2 SNEGSKA (reference sequence). CDR3 bases: TGCAGTGCGTTAAGGTTTGACTCCTACGAGCAGTACGTC. Amino acid sequence: CSALRFDSYEQYV.